This T cell receptor (beta chain) was sequenced in a study (dated by TCRdb to the mid-2010s). Notes on the research overall: The study tested whether tumor-infiltrating Tregs in breast cancer are recruited from blood Tregs or converted in situ from other CD4+ T cell subsets.

Broader findings and caveats from the paper: The greatest overlap of tumor-infiltrating Treg TCR alpha and beta sequences was with tumor naive CD4+ T cells, followed next by blood naive CD4+ T cells. The validation in the larger cohort was limited to a single TCR beta V-J rearrangement instead of whole repertoires. In terms of TCR gene usage, tumor memory CD4+ T cells clustered together with blood and lymph node memory CD4+ cells, as well as with lymph node naive CD4+ cells.

Full-length TCR variable regions were amplified by 5' RACE PCR with constant-region reverse primers, followed by semi-nested PCR with Nested Universal Primer A. Using the ReliaPrep RNA Cell Miniprep System, total RNA was extracted, and the SMARTer RACE 5'/3' Kit was then used to reverse transcribe the RNA into 5'RACE-ready cDNA. Multiplex adaptors were used to barcode full-length TCR alpha and beta libraries, and the barcoded libraries were sequenced on an Illumina MiSeq. As for how the authors treated the data: Sequencing data were pooled across the five patients for each of nine subset-tissue groups and compared by unsupervised clustering of TCR gene usage. The Morisita-Horn index was used to calculate repertoire similarity, with shared sequences weighted according to their contribution to each repertoire. The public reads were reanalyzed by TCRdb: fastp trimming at Q25, MiXCR alignment, in-frame beta chains only. Each CDR3 protein appears once, grouped with its most common genes and DNA. The V and J calls, along with clone size, are taken from TCRdb and not from the paper's own processing. Present in this sample are under 8,000 distinct CDR3 sequences, 45% to 65% of which were seen just once. 3% of the sample belongs to the ten largest clones.

Note on this clonotype: Its antigen has not been determined. Germline and junction disagree at one end, which may indicate a read error.

The CDR3 has 17 amino acids, counting the end cysteine and phenylalanine. Only CDR3 DNA remains: 51 bases, in frame from the first base. CDR1 is given as SGHTA and CDR2 as FQGTGA, both from the germline V gene. The Miltenyi Naive CD4+ T Cell Isolation kit was used to purify naive CD4+ T cells, and CD25 microbeads were used to remove Tregs. Tregs, naive and memory CD4+ T cells from tumor, blood and ipsilateral draining lymph nodes of a handful of breast cancer patients underwent full-length TCR alpha and beta sequencing. Tumor tissue and lymph nodes obtained from ipsilateral axillary dissection were perfused with PBS, minced and then digested with collagenase I and hyaluronidase. Ficoll density gradient centrifugation was used to isolate mononuclear cells from either lymph nodes or 45 to 65 ml of peripheral blood. FACS confirmed that the sorted cell populations were more than 90% pure.

The TCR was taken from a female donor with breast cancer. The chain is encoded by TRBV7-3 joined to TRBJ2-1; 9 bases in the junction line up with TRBD2. The sequencing sample was made of naive CD4+ T cells sorted from a lymph node. The cell subset or site label corresponds to: naive CD4+ T cells, CD4+CD45RA+CD25-. The CDR3 corresponds to CASSQAYYGGGDNEQFF. Here is the DNA: TGCGCCAGCAGCCAGGCCTACTATGGCGGGGGGGACAATGAGCAGTTCTTC.